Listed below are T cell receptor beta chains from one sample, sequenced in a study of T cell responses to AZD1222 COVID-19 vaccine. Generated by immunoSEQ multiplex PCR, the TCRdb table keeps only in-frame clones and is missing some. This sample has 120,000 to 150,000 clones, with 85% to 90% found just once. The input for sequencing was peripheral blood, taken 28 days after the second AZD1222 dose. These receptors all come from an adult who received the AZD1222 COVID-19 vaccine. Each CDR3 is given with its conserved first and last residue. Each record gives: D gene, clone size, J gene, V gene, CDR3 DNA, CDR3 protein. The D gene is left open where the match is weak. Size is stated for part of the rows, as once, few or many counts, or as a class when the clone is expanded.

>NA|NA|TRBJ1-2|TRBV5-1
TGCGCCAGCAGCTTTTGGGGGGAGGACTCGAACTATGGCTACACCTTC
CASSFWGEDSNYGYTF
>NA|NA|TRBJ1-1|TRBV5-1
TGCGCCAGCAGCCCGTTGAACAAGAACACTGAAGCTTTCTTT
CASSPLNKNTEAFF
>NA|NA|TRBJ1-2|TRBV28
TGTGCCAGCAGTTTAGGCAGAACCTATGGCTACACCTTC
CASSLGRTYGYTF
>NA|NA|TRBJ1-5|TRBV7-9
TGTGCCAGCAGCTTAGGGCCCGACAGGCGCAATCAGCCCCAGCATTTT
CASSLGPDRRNQPQHF
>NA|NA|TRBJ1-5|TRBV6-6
TGTGCCAGCAGTTACTTTGGTGGAAAACAGCCCCAGCATTTT
CASSYFGGKQPQHF
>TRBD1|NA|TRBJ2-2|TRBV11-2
TGTGCCAGCAGCTTAGTTTACAGGGGTTACGCCGGGGAGCTGTTTTTT
CASSLVYRGYAGELFF
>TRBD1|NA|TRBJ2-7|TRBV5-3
TGTGCCAGAAGCCGTGGCCGGTGGGACAGGGCCTACGAGCAGTACTTC
CARSRGRWDRAYEQYF
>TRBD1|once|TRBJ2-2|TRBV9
TGTGCCAGCAGCCTCCAAGACAGGGCGGCGGTAACCGGGGAGCTGTTTTTT
CASSLQDRAAVTGELFF
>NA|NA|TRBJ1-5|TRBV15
TGTGCCACCAGCAGAGAACCCCTCGGAGGTCAGCCCCAGCATTTT
CATSREPLGGQPQHF
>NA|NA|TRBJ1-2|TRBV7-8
TGTGCCAGCAGCACTAGATCCTCAGGAACAGTCTATGGCTACACCTTC
CASSTRSSGTVYGYTF
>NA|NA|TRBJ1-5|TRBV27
TGTGCCAGCAGATCCGGGACGGGGAGCAATCAGCCCCAGCATTTT
CASRSGTGSNQPQHF
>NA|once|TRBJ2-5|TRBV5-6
TGTGCCAGCAGCGCCGGACATCTCCAAGAGACCCAGTACTTC
CASSAGHLQETQYF
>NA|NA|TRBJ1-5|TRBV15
TGTGCCACCAGCAGAGAAGGAGGGAGACAGCCCCAGCATTTT
CATSREGGRQPQHF
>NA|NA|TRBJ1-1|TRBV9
TGTGCCAGCAGCGTAGCGGCTGACAAGAACACTGAAGCTTTCTTT
CASSVAADKNTEAFF
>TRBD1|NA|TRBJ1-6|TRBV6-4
TGTGCCAGCAGCGTAGACAGGGAATTTAGTAATTCACCCCTCCACTTT
CASSVDREFSNSPLHF
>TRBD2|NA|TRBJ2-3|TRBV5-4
TGTGCCAGCAGCTTGGCCTTGGCGGGGGGGGCGGGTACGCAGTATTTT
CASSLALAGGAGTQYF
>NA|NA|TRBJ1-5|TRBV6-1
TGTGCCAGCAGTGAAGGGGGAATGGGGCCCCAGCATTTT
CASSEGGMGPQHF
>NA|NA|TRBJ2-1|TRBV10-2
TGCGCCAGCAGTGAGTCAGGCCGCTCCTACAATGAGCAGTTCTTC
CASSESGRSYNEQFF
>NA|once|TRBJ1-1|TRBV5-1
TGCGCCAGCAGCTTGAGAAAGGGAGACATGAACACTGAAGCTTTCTTT
CASSLRKGDMNTEAFF
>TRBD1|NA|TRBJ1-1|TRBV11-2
TGTGCCAGCAGCTTAGAATACCCACTAGACAGGGGAGCTTTCTTT
CASSLEYPLDRGAFF
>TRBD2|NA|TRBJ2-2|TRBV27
TGTGCCAGCAGTTCGACCGGGACTAGAGGGCGCACCGGGGAGCTGTTTTTT
CASSSTGTRGRTGELFF
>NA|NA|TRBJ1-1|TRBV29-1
TGCAGCGCCCTCGGACAGAGAACTCTGAACACTGAAGCTTTCTTT
CSALGQRTLNTEAFF
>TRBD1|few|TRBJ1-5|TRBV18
TGTGCCAGCTCACCCCAGGGACAGGGGGCTTTTCAGCCCCAGCATTTT
CASSPQGQGAFQPQHF
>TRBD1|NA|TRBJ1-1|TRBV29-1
TGCAGCGTTAGACAGGGGAACACTGAAGCTTTCTTT
CSVRQGNTEAFF
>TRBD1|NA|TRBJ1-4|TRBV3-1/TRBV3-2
TGTGCCAGCAGCCAAGATCGGAGGGGGCGGACTAATGAAAAACTGTTTTTT
CASSQDRRGRTNEKLFF
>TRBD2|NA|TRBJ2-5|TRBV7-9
TGTGCCAGCAGCCGGACTAGCGGGAAAGAGACCCAGTACTTC
CASSRTSGKETQYF
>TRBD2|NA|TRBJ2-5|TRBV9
TGTGCCAGCAGCGTAGCTACTAGCGGGGCGACCCAGTACTTC
CASSVATSGATQYF
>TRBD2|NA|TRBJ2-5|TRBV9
TGTGCCAGCAGCTCCGCCGGGACTAGCATGGGGGAGACCCAGTACTTC
CASSSAGTSMGETQYF
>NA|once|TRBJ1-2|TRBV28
TGTGCCAGCAGTTTACCCCTGTCGGGCAGAGACTATGGCTACACCTTC
CASSLPLSGRDYGYTF
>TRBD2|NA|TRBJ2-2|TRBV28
TGTGCCAGCAGTTTAGTCAGCGGGATTGGCACCGGGGAGCTGTTTTTT
CASSLVSGIGTGELFF
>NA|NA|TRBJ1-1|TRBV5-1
TGCGCCAGCAGCCCCCTAGAAACCTCACGGGCTTTCTTT
CASSPLETSRAFF
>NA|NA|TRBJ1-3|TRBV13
TGTGCCAGCAGCTCCTACCGGGACATCACTGGAAACACCATATATTTT
CASSSYRDITGNTIYF
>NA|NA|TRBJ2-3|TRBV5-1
TGCGCCAGCAGGATATATCAGGGCGCCCTCACAGATACGCAGTATTTT
CASRIYQGALTDTQYF
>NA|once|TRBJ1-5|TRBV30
TGTGCCTGGAGTGGAGGGAGTTTTGGGCAGCCCCAGCATTTT
CAWSGGSFGQPQHF
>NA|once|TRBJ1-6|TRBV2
TGTGCCAGCAGTGATAAGGGACCTTTTAATTCACCCCTCCACTTT
CASSDKGPFNSPLHF
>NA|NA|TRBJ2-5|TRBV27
TGTGCCAGCAGCCCCGGGTGGGGCCAGGAGACCCAGTACTTC
CASSPGWGQETQYF
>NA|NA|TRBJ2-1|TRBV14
TGTGCCAGCAGCCAAGATTGGGACTCGGATGAGCAGTTCTTC
CASSQDWDSDEQFF
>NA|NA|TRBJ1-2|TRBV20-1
TGCAGTGCTAGTGAAGGGCCGAACTATGGCTACACCTTC
CSASEGPNYGYTF
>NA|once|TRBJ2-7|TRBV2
TGTGCCAGAGGATCCTTTGAGGACTACGAGCAGTACTTC
CARGSFEDYEQYF
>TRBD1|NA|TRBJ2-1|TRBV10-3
TGTGCCATCAGTGGGGCAGTTGACAGGGCCCTACTCAATGAGCAGTTCTTC
CAISGAVDRALLNEQFF
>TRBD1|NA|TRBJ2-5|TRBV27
TGTGCCAGCAGTGTAGGACAGGGGAGATACCAAGAGACCCAGTACTTC
CASSVGQGRYQETQYF
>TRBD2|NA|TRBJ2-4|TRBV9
TGTGCCAGCAGCCCTTGGGGGGGGGCCAAAAACATTCAGTACTTC
CASSPWGGAKNIQYF
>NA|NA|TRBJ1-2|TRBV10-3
TGTGCCATCAGTGAAGTGGCAGAAGATAACTATGGCTACACCTTC
CAISEVAEDNYGYTF
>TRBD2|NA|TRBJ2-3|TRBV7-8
TGTGCCAGCAGATCGGGGGGGTCCGCGGATACGCAGTATTTT
CASRSGGSADTQYF
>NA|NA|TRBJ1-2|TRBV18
TGTGCCAGCTCACCTCTCGGGACACAAGACTATGGCTACACCTTC
CASSPLGTQDYGYTF
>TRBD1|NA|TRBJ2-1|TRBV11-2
TGTGCCAGCAGCCTCTCGGGGACAGGGAGAAATGAGCAGTTCTTC
CASSLSGTGRNEQFF
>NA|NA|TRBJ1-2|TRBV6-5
TGTGCCACCATACGGGTCCCCTCTAACTATGGCTACACCTTC
CATIRVPSNYGYTF
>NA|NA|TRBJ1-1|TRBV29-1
TGCAGCGTTGAGGTACGGACTATGAACACTGAAGCTTTCTTT
CSVEVRTMNTEAFF
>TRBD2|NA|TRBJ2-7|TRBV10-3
TGTGCCACCCAAGGGGGACTAGCGGGCTACGAGCAGTACTTC
CATQGGLAGYEQYF
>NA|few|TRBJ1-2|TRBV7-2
TGTGCCAGCAGCTTAGGTGGCCAGACTAACTATGGCTACACCTTC
CASSLGGQTNYGYTF
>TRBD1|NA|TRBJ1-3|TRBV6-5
TGTGCCAGCAGTTCCATAACAGGGGCCTCTGGAAACACCATATATTTT
CASSSITGASGNTIYF
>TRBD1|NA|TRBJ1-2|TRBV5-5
TGTGCCAGCAGCTTGGACGGACAGGGTCTGAGAGGCTACACCTTC
CASSLDGQGLRGYTF